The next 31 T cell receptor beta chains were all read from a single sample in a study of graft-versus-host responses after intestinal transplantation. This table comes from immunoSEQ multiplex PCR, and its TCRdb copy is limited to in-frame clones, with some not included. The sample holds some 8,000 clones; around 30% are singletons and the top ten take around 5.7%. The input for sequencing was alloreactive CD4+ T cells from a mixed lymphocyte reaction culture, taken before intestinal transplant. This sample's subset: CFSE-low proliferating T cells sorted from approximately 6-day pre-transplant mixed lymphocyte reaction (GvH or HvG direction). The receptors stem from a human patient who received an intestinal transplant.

The CDR3 region has the DNA TGTGCCAGCAGCTTAGAGGGGGACACTGAAGCTTTCTTT. Translation: CASSLEGDTEAFF. V is TRBV7-9 and J is TRBJ1-1; D is perhaps TRBD1 (6 bases). The CDR3 has 13 amino acids. The V gene's germline CDR1 is SEHNR and CDR2 FQNEAQ (reference sequence). V was pared by 1 base and J by 3 bases, with 6 bases between. Full variable domain (outside the CDR3, taken from reference TRBV7-9 and TRBJ1-1): DTGVSQNPRHKITKRGQNVTFRCDPISEHNRLYWYRQTLGQGPEFLTYFQNEAQLEKSRLLSDRFSAERPKGSFSTLEIQRTEQGDSAMYLCASSLEGDTEAFFGQGTRLTVV.

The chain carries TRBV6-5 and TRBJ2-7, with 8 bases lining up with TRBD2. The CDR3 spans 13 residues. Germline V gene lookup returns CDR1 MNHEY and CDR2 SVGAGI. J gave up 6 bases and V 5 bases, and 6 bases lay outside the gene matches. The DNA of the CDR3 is TGTGCCAGCAGTCGGTGGGCGGGGGGCGAGCAGTACTTC. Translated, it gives CASSRWAGGEQYF.

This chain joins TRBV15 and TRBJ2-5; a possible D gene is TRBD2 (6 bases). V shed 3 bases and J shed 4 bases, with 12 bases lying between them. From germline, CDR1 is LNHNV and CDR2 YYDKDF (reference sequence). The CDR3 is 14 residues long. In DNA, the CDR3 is TGTGCCACCAGCAGGAATCAGGGAGGAGAGACCCAGTACTTC. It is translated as CATSRNQGGETQYF.

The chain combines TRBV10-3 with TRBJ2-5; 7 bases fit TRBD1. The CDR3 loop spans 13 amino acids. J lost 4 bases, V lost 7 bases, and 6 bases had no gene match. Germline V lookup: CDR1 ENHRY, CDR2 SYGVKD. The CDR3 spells CAINSRQGETQYF. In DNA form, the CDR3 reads TGTGCCATCAACTCCCGACAGGGAGAGACCCAGTACTTC.

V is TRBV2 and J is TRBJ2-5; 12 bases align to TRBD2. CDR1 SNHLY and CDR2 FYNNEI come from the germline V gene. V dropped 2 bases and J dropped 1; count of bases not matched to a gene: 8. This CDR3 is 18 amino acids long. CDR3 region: CASSEMGLAGGPQETQYF. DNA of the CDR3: TGTGCCAGCAGTGAAATGGGCCTAGCGGGGGGGCCCCAAGAGACCCAGTACTTC. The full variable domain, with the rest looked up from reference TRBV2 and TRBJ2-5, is EPEVTQTPSHQVTQMGQEVILRCVPISNHLYFYWYRQILGQKVEFLVSFYNNEISEKSEIFDDQFSVERPDGSNFTLKIRSTKLEDSAMYFCASSEMGLAGGPQETQYFGPGTRLLVL.

This chain's CDR3 is CASSLEGTGQETQYF. The CDR3 nucleotides read TGCGCCAGCAGCTTGGAGGGGACAGGACAAGAGACCCAGTACTTC. The rearrangement uses TRBV5-1 and TRBJ2-5, with 8 bases fitting TRBD1. Germline assignment: CDR1 SGHRS and CDR2 YFSETQ. The CDR3 consists of 15 residues. V lost 0 bases to trimming and J lost 2 bases; unmatched junction nucleotides: 3.

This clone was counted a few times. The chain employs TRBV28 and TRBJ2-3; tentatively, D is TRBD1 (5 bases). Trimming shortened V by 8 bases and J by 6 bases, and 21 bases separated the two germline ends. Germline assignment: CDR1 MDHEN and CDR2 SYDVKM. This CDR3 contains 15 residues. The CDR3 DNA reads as TGTGCCAGCCCTCCGCCCGGCAGGGAATGGGATACGCAGTATTTT. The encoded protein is CASPPPGREWDTQYF.

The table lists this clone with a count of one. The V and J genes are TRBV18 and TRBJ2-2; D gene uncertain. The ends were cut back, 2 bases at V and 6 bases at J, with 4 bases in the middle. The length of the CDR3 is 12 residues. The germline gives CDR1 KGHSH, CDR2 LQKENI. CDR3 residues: CASSPVAGELFF. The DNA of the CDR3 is TGTGCCAGCTCACCAGTCGCCGGGGAGCTGTTTTTT.

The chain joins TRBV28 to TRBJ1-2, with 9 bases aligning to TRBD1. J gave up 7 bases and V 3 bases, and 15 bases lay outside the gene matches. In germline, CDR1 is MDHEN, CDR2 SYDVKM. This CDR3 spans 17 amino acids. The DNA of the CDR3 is TGTGCCAGCAGTTTTTTATCGTGGGACAGGGCCCTCGGTGGCTACACCTTC. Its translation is CASSFLSWDRALGGYTF.

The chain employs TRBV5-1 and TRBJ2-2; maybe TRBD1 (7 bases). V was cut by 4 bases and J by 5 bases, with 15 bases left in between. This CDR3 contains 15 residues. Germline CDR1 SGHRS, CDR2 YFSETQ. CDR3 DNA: TGCGCCAGCAGCCCCGACAGGGCGGGAACCGGGGAGCTGTTTTTT. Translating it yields CASSPDRAGTGELFF. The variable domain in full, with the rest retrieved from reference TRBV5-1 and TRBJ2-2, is KAGVTQTPRYLIKTRGQQVTLSCSPISGHRSVSWYQQTPGQGLQFLFEYFSETQRNKGNFPGRFSGRQFSNSRSEMNVSTLELGDSALYLCASSPDRAGTGELFFGEGSRLTVL.

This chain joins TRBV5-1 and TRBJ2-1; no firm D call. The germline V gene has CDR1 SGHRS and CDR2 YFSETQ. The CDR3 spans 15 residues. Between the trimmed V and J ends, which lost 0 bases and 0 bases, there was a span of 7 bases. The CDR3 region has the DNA TGCGCCAGCAGCTTGGGCGCGAGCTCCTACAATGAGCAGTTCTTC. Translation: CASSLGASSYNEQFF. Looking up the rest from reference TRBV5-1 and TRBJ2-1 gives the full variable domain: KAGVTQTPRYLIKTRGQQVTLSCSPISGHRSVSWYQQTPGQGLQFLFEYFSETQRNKGNFPGRFSGRQFSNSRSEMNVSTLELGDSALYLCASSLGASSYNEQFFGPGTRLTVL.

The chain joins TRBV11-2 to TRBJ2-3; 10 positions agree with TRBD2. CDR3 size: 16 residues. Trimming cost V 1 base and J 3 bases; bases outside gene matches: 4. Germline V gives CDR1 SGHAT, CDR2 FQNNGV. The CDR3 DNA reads TGTGCCAGCAGCTTAGGGACTAGCGGTTGGACAGATACGCAGTATTTT. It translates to CASSLGTSGWTDTQYF.

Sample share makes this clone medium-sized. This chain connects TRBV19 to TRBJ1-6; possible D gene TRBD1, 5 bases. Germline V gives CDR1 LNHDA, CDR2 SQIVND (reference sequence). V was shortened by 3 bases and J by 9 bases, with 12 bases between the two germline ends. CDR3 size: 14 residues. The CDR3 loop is CASSIEGVGSPLHF. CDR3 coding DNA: TGTGCCAGTAGTATCGAAGGGGTGGGTTCACCCCTCCACTTT.

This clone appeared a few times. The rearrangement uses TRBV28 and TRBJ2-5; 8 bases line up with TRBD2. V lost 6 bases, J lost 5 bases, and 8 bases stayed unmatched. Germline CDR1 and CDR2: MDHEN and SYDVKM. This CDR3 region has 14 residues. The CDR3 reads CASRPSGGRETQYF. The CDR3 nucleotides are TGTGCCAGCAGACCGTCGGGGGGGCGGGAGACCCAGTACTTC. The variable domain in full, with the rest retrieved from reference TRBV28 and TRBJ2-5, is DVKVTQSSRYLVKRTGEKVFLECVQDMDHENMFWYRQDPGLGLRLIYFSYDVKMKEKGDIPEGYSVSREKKERFSLILESASTNQTSMYLCASRPSGGRETQYFGPGTRLLVL.

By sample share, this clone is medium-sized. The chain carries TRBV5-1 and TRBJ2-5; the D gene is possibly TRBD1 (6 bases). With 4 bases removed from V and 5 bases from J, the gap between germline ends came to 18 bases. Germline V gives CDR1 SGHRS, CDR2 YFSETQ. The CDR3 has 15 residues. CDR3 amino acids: CASSTGQRSVETQYF. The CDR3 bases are TGCGCCAGCAGCACGGGACAACGGTCGGTCGAGACCCAGTACTTC.

CDR3 DNA sequence: TGTGCCAGCAGTGAAAGGTTAGGGGAACAGACCCAGTACTTC. This encodes CASSERLGEQTQYF. The rearrangement joins TRBV2 to TRBJ2-5; perhaps TRBD1 as D (5 bases). Looked up from germline, CDR1 is SNHLY and CDR2 is FYNNEI. The V end lost 2 bases, the J end lost 6 bases, and 13 bases lay between the germline ends. This CDR3 has 14 residues. Complete variable domain (other parts from reference TRBV2 and TRBJ2-5): EPEVTQTPSHQVTQMGQEVILRCVPISNHLYFYWYRQILGQKVEFLVSFYNNEISEKSEIFDDQFSVERPDGSNFTLKIRSTKLEDSAMYFCASSERLGEQTQYFGPGTRLLVL.

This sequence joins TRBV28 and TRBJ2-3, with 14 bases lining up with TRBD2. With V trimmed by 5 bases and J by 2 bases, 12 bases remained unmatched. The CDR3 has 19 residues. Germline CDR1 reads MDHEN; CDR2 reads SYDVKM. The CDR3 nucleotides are TGTGCCAGCAGTACCTCCGGGACTAGCGGGGGCTCTATCACAGATACGCAGTATTTT. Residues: CASSTSGTSGGSITDTQYF.

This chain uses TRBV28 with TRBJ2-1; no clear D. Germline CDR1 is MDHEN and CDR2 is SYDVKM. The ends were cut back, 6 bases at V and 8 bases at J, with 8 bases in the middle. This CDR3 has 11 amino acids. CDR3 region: CASSLSYEQFF. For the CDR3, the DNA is TGTGCCAGCAGCCTTAGCTATGAGCAGTTCTTC.

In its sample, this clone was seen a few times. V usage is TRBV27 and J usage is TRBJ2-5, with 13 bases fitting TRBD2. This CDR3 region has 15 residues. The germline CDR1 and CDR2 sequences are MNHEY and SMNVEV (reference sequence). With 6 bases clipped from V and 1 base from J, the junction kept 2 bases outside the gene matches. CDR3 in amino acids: CASRRLAGGQETQYF. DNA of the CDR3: TGTGCCAGCAGACGACTAGCGGGGGGCCAAGAGACCCAGTACTTC.

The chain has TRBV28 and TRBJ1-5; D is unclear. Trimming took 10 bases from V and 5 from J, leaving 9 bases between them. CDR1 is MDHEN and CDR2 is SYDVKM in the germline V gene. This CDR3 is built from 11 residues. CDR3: CANPADQPQHF. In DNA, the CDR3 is TGTGCCAACCCTGCGGATCAGCCCCAGCATTTT.

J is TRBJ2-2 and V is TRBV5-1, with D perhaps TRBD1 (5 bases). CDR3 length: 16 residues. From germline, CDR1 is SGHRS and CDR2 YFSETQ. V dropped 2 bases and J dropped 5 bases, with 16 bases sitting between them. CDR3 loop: CASSFGQGTSTGELFF. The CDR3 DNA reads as TGCGCCAGCAGCTTTGGTCAGGGAACGTCGACCGGGGAGCTGTTTTTT.

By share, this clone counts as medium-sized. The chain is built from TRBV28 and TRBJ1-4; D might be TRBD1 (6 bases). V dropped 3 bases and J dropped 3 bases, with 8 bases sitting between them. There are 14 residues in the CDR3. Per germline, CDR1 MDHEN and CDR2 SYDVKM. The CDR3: CASSFTGSNEKLFF. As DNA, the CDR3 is TGTGCCAGCAGTTTTACAGGGTCTAATGAAAAACTGTTTTTT.

Here the CDR3 DNA reads TGTGCCAGCTCACCACGGAAGACAGACACAGATACGCAGTATTTT. Translation gives CASSPRKTDTDTQYF. The chain has TRBV18 and TRBJ2-3, with a weak D call TRBD1 (5 bases). V lost 1 base to trimming and J lost 2 bases, with 10 bases between them. Germline lookup yields CDR1 KGHSH and CDR2 LQKENI. There are 15 residues in the CDR3.

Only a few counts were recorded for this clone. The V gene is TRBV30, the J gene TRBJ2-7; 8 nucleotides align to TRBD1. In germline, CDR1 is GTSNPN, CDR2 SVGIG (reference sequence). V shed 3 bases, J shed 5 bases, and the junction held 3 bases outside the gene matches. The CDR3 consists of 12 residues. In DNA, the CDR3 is TGTGCCTGGAGCGGACAGGGCCACGAGCAGTACTTC. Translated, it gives CAWSGQGHEQYF.

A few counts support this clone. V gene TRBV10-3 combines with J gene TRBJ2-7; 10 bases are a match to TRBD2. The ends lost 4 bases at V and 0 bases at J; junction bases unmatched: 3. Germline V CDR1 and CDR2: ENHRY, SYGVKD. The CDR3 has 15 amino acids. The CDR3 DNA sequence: TGTGCCATCAGTGCTCTAGCGGGGGACTCCTACGAGCAGTACTTC. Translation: CAISALAGDSYEQYF.

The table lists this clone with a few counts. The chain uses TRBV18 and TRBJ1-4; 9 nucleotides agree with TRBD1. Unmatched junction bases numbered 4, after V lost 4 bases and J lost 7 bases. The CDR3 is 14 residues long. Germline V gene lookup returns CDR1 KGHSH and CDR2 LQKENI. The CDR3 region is CASSLGTGLEKLFF. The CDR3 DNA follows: TGTGCCAGCTCACTCGGGACAGGGCTTGAAAAACTGTTTTTT.

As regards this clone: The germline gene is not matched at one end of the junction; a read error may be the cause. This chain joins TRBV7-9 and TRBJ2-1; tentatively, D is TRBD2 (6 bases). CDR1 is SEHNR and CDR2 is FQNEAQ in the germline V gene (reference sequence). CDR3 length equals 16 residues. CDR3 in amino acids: CASSFAMGGSYSEQFF. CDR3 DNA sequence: TGTGCCAGCAGCTTCGCTATGGGAGGCTCCTACAGTGAGCAGTTCTTC.

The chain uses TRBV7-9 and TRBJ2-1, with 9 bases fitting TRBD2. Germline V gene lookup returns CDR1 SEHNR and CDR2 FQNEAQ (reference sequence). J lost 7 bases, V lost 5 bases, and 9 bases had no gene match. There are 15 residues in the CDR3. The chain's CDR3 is CASSLRAGGPNEQFF. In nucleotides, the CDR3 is TGTGCCAGCAGCCTACGGGCGGGGGGGCCGAATGAGCAGTTCTTC.

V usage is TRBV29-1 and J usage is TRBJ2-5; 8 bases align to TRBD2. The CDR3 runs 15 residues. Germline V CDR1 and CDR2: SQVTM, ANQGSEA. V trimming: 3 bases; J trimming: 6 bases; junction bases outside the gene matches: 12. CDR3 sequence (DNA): TGCAGCGTTGACGGACTAGCCCGTCGCGCGAAGACCCAGTACTTC. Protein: CSVDGLARRAKTQYF.

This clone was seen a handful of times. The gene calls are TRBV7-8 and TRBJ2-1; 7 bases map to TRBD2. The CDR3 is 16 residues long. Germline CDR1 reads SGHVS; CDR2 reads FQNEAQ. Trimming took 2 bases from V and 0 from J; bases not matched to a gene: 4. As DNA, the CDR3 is TGTGCCAGCAGCTTACGGGGGGATTACTCCTACAATGAGCAGTTCTTC. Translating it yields CASSLRGDYSYNEQFF.

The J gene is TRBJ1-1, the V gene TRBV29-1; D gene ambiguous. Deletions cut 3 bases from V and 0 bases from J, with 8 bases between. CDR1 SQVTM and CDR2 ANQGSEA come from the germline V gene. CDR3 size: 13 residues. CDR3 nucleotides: TGCAGCGTTGAGAGAGGCCTGAACACTGAAGCTTTCTTT. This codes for CSVERGLNTEAFF. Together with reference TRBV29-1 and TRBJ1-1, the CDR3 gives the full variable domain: SAVISQKPSRDICQRGTSLTIQCQVDSQVTMMFWYRQQPGQSLTLIATANQGSEATYESGFVIDKFPISRPNLTFSTLTVSNMSPEDSSIYLCSVERGLNTEAFFGQGTRLTVV.